Listed here is a single TCR beta chain. The CDR3 is made up of 15 amino acids. The germline V gene has CDR1 DFQATT and CDR2 SNEGSKA (reference sequence). Trimming took off 0 bases at V and 5 bases at J, with 13 bases between the two ends. Alongside a J-beta primer mix, a sample-barcoded 5' primer served in a second PCR lasting about 7 to 12 cycles. TCRdb itself ran the 5' RACE reads through MiXCR, one entry per CDR3 protein. The sample lists approximately 780,000 distinct CDR3 sequences; 25% to 30% were seen once. The sample originates from a study of blood T cells in healthy people across ages. These data were likewise used in another study, on T cells of mothers and their children. That investigation notes: Donors comprised three healthy Caucasian mothers plus their six children.

The sequence was obtained from a boy aged 5-17 years in good health. Sequencing used blood. V gene TRBV20-1 combines with J gene TRBJ1-4, with D possibly being TRBD1 (6 bases). Here the CDR3 DNA reads TGCAGTGCTAGAGACCGGACAGAGCCGAATGAAAAACTGTTTTTT. It yields the protein CSARDRTEPNEKLFF.